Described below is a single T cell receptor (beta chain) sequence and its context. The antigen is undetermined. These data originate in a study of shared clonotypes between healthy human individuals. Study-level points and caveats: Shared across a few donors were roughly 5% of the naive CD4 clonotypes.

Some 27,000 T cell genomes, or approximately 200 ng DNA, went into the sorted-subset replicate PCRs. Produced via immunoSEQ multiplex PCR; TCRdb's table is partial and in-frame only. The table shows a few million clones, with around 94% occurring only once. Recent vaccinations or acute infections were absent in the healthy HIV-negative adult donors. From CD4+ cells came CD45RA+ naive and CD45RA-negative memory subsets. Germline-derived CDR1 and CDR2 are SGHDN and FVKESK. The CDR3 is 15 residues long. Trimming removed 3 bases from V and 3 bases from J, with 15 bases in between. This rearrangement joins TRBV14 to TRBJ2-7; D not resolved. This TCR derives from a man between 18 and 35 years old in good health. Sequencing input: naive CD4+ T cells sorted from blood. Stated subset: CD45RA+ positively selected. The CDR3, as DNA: TGTGCCAGCAGCCATCGTATGGGAACATTCTACGAGCAGTACTTC. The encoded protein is CASSHRMGTFYEQYF.